The clone carrying this TCR beta chain has just a few counts. What it binds is not known. This sample stems from a study of identical twins. Study outcomes and limitations: Twins shared out-of-frame alpha sequences with excess low generation probability. Reduced insertions were recorded for abundant cord blood beta clonotypes, with no such pattern in memory repertoires.

TCRdb re-derived calls from the 5' RACE reads in MiXCR, one entry per CDR3 protein. The data contain some 1,700,000 distinct CDR3 sequences, around 33% of them singletons. This receptor was obtained from a newborn girl in good health. Sequencing input: cord blood.

This CDR3 is CSARDLAGGPYNEQFF. DNA of the CDR3: TGCAGTGCTAGAGATCTAGCGGGGGGGCCATACAATGAGCAGTTCTTC. The chain is built from TRBV20-1 and TRBJ2-1, with 12 positions matching TRBD2. The length of the CDR3 is 16 residues. The V segment lost 0 bases and the J segment 4 bases; nucleotides outside the gene matches: 4. Germline CDR1 is DFQATT and CDR2 is SNEGSKA (reference sequence).